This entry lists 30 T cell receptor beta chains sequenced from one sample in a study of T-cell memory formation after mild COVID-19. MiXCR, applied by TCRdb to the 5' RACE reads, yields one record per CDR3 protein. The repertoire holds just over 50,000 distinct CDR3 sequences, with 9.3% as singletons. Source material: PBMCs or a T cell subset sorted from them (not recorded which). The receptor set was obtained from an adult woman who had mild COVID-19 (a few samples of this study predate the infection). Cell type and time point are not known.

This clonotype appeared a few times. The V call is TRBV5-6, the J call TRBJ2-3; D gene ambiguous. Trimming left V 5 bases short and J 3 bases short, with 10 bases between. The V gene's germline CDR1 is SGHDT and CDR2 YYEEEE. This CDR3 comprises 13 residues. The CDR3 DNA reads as TGTGCCAGCAGGCCGGTTCAGACAGATACGCAGTATTTT. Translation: CASRPVQTDTQYF.

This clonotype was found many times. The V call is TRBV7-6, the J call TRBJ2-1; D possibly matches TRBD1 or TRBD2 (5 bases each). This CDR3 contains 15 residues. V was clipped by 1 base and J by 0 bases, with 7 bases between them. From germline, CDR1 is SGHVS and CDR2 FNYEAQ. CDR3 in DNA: TGTGCCAGCAGCTTAGTGGGGGACTCCTACAATGAGCAGTTCTTC. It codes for CASSLVGDSYNEQFF. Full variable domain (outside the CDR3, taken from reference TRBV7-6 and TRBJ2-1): GAGVSQSPRYKVTKRGQDVALRCDPISGHVSLYWYRQALGQGPEFLTYFNYEAQQDKSGLPNDRFSAERPEGSISTLTIQRTEQRDSAMYRCASSLVGDSYNEQFFGPGTRLTVL.

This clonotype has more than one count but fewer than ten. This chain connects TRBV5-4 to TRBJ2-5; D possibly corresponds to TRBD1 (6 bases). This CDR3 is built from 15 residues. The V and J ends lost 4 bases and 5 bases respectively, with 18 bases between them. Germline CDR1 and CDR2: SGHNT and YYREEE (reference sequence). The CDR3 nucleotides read TGTGCCAGCAGCCCCAAGACAGGCGGCGGGGAGACCCAGTACTTC. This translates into CASSPKTGGGETQYF.

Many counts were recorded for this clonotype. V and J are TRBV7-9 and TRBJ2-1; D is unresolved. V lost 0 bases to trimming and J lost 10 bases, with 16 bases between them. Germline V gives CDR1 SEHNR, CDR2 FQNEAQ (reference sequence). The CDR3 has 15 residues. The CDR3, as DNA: TGTGCCAGCAGCTTAGCCAGTGCGACCCCTGGGGAGCAGTTCTTC. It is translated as CASSLASATPGEQFF.

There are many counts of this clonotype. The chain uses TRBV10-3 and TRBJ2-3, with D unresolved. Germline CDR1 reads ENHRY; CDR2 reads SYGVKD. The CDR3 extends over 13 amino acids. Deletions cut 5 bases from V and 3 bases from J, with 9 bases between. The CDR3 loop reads CAISRERTDTQYF. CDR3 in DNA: TGTGCCATCAGTCGTGAGAGGACAGATACGCAGTATTTT.

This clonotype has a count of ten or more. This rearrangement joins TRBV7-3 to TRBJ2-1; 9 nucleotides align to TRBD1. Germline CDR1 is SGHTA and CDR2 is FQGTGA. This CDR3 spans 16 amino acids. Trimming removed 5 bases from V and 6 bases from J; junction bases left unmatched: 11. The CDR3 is CASSLMTGTGFNEQFF. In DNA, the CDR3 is TGTGCCAGCAGCCTCATGACCGGGACAGGGTTCAATGAGCAGTTCTTC.

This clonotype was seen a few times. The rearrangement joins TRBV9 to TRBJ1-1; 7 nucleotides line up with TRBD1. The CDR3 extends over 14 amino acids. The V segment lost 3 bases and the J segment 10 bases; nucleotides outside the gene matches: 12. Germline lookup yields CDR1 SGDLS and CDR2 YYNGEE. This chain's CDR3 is CASSARTGLDSAFF. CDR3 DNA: TGTGCCAGCAGCGCCCGGACAGGACTCGACTCAGCTTTCTTT.

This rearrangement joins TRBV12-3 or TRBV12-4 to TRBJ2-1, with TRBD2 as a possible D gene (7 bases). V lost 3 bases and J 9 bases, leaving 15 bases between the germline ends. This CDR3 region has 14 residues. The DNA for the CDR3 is TGTGCCAGCAGTTTTCTGGGGGGGGGCCGTGAGCAGTTCTTC. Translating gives CASSFLGGGREQFF.

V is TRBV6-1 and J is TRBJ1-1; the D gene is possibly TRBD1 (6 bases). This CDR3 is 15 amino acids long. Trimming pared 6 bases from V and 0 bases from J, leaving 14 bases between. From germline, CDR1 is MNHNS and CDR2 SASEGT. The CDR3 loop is CASRGGRSMNTEAFF. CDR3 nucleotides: TGTGCCAGCAGGGGGGGGCGATCCATGAACACTGAAGCTTTCTTT.

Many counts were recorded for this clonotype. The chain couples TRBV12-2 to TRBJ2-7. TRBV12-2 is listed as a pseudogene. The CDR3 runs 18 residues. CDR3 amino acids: CASRFQFHQEFIGRGQYF. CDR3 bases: TGTGCAAGTCGCTTTCAATTTCATCAGGAATTTATCGGTCGGGGTCAGTACTTC.

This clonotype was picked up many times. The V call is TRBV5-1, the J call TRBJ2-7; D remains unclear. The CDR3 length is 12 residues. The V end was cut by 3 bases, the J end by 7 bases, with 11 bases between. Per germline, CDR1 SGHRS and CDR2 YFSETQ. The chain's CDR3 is CASSSQGKEQYF. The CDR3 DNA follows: TGCGCCAGCAGCTCCCAAGGAAAAGAGCAGTACTTC.

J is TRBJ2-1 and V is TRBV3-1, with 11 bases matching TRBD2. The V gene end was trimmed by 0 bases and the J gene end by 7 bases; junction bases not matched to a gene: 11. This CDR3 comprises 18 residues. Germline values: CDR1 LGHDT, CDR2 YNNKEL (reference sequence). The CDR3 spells CASSQDYRSGGALNEQFF. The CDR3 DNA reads TGTGCCAGCAGCCAAGATTATCGTAGCGGGGGGGCCCTAAATGAGCAGTTCTTC.

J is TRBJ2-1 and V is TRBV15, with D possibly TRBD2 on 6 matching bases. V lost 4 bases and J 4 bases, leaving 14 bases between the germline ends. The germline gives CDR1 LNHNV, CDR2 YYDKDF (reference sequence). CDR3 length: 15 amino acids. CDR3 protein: CATSKPGTPYNEQFF. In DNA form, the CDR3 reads TGTGCCACCAGCAAACCCGGGACTCCGTACAATGAGCAGTTCTTC.

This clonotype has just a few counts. The CDR3 protein is CASSPLAGGTYNEQFF. CDR3 DNA: TGTGCCAGCAGCCCCCTGGCGGGGGGCACCTACAATGAGCAGTTCTTC. The chain carries TRBV9 and TRBJ2-1, with TRBD2 matching over 8 bases. The V and J ends lost 4 bases and 2 bases, in that order; junction bases with no gene match: 8. Germline V CDR1 and CDR2: SGDLS, YYNGEE. This CDR3 has 16 residues.

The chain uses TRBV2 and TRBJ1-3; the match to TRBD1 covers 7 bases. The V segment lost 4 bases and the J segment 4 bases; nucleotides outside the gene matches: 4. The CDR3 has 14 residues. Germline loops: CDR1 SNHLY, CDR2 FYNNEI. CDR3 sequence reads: CASSVTGSGNTIYF. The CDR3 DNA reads TGTGCCAGCAGTGTGACAGGGTCGGGAAACACCATATATTTT.

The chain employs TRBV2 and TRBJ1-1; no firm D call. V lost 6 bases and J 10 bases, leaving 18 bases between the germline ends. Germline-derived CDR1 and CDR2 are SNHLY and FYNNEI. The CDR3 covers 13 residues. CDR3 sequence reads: CASSEMSLFSAFF. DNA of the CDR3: TGTGCCAGCAGCGAGATGTCTCTATTTTCAGCTTTCTTT. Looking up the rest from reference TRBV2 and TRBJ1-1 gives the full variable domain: EPEVTQTPSHQVTQMGQEVILRCVPISNHLYFYWYRQILGQKVEFLVSFYNNEISEKSEIFDDQFSVERPDGSNFTLKIRSTKLEDSAMYFCASSEMSLFSAFFGQGTRLTVV.

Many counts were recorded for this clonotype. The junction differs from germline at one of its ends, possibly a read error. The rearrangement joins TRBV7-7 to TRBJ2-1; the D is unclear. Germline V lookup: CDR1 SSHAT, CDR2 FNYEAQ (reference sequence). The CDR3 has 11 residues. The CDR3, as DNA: TGTGCTAGCAGCACCCCCCATGAGCAGTTCTTC. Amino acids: CASSTPHEQFF.

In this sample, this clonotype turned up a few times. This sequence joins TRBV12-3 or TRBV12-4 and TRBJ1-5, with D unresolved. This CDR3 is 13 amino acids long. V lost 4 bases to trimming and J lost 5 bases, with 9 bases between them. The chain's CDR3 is CASSYQTDQPQHF. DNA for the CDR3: TGTGCCAGCAGTTACCAAACAGATCAGCCCCAGCATTTT.

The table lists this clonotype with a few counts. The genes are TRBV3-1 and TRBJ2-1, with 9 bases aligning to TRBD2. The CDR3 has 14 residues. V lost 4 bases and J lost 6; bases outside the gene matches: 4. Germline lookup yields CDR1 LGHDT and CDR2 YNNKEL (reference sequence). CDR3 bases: TGTGCCAGCAGCCGAGGGACTAGCAGCAATGAGCAGTTCTTC. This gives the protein CASSRGTSSNEQFF.

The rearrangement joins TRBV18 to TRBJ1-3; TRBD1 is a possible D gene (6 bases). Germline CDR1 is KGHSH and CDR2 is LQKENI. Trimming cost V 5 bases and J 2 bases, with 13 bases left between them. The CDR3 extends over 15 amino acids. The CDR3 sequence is CASSTTGPPGNTIYF. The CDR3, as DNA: TGTGCCAGCTCAACCACAGGGCCCCCTGGAAACACCATATATTTT.

The CDR3 sequence is CASSQQYNSPYGYTF. CDR3 coding DNA: TGTGCCAGCAGCCAACAGTACAACAGCCCCTATGGCTACACCTTC. This chain uses TRBV3-1 with TRBJ1-2; D call uncertain. The CDR3 runs to 15 residues. With 2 bases removed from V and 4 bases from J, the gap between germline ends came to 14 bases. Germline loops: CDR1 LGHDT, CDR2 YNNKEL (reference sequence).

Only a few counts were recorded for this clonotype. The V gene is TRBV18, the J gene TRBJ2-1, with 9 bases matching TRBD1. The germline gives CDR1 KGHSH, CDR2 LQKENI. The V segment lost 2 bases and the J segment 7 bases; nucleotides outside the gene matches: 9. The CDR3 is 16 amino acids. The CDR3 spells CASSPFGTGLRNEQFF. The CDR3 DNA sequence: TGTGCCAGCTCACCATTCGGGACAGGGCTCCGTAATGAGCAGTTCTTC.

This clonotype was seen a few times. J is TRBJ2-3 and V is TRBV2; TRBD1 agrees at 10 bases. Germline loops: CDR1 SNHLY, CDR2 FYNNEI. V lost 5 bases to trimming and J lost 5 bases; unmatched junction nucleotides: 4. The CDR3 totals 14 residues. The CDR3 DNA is TGTGCCAGCAGTTTGGACAGGGGGATAGATACGCAGTATTTT. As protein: CASSLDRGIDTQYF.

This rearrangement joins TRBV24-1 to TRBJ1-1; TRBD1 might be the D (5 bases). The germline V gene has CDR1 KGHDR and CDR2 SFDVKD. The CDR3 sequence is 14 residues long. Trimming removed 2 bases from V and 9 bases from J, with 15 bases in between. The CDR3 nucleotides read TGTGCCACCAGTGATTCAGCTGCGACGGGGCAAGCTTTCTTT. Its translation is CATSDSAATGQAFF.

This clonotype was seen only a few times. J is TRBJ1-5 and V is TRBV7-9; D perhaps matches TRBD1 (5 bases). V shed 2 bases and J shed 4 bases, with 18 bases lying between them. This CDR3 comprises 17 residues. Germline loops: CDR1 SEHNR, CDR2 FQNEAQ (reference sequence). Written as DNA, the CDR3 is TGTGCCAGCAGCTTACTTAAAGCTAGAGGGGTTAATCAGCCCCAGCATTTT. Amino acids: CASSLLKARGVNQPQHF.

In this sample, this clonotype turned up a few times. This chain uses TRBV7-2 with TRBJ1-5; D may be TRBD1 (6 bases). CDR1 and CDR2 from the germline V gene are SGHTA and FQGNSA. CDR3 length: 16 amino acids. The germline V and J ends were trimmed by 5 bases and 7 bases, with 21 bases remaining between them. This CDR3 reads CASSVQGWYMGQPQHF. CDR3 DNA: TGTGCCAGCAGCGTACAGGGTTGGTATATGGGGCAGCCCCAGCATTTT.

The CDR3 nucleotides are TGTGCCATCAGTGAGCAAAGGGACAGGCTGTCGGAGCAGTACTTC. Encoded protein: CAISEQRDRLSEQYF. The genes are TRBV10-3 and TRBJ2-7; 8 bases are a match to TRBD1. With V trimmed by 2 bases and J by 7 bases, 10 bases remained unmatched. CDR1 is ENHRY, CDR2 SYGVKD, per germline. This CDR3 contains 15 residues.

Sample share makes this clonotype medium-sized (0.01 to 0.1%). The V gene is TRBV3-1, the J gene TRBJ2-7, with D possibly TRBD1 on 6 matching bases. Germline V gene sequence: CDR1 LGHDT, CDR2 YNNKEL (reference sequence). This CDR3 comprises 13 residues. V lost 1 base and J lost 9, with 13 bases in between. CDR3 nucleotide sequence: TGTGCCAGCAGCCAAGGGGGACATTCATCGCAGTACTTC. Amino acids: CASSQGGHSSQYF.

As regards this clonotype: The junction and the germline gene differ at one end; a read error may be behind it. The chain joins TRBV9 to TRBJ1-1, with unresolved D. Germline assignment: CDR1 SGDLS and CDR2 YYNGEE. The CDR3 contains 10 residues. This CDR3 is CASSPTVANF. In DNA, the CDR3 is TGTGCCAGCAGCCCGACGGTCGCGAACTTT.

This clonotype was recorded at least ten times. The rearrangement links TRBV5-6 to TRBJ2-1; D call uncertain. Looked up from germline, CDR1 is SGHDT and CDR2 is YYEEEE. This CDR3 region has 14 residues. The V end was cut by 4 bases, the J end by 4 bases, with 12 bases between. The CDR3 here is CASSSLGGYNEQFF. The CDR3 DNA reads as TGTGCCAGCAGCAGCTTGGGTGGGTACAATGAGCAGTTCTTC.